The 25 T cell receptor beta chains below were found in one sample sequenced in a study of cytomegalovirus exposure and HLA in healthy donors. The PCR employed 60 Vbeta primers together with 13 Jbeta primers. Profiled with immunoSEQ multiplex PCR; TCRdb holds only in-frame clones, not every one. The table shows 100,000 to 150,000 clones, with 60% to 75% occurring only once. The material sequenced was PBMCs. Receptor source: a woman aged 35 to 49 in good health and CMV-seropositive.

Only one count was recorded for this clone. J is TRBJ2-3 and V is TRBV4-3; perhaps TRBD2 as D (6 bases). The germline V and J ends were trimmed by 3 bases and 8 bases, with 12 bases remaining between them. Germline V gene lookup returns CDR1 LGHNA and CDR2 YSLEER. The CDR3 is 13 amino acids. The CDR3 DNA reads TGCGCCAGCAGCCATGGGGTGGAGGGTACGCAGTATTTT. Translated, it gives CASSHGVEGTQYF.

The sample holds a few counts of this clone. The chain combines TRBV9 with TRBJ1-1, with D perhaps matching TRBD1 (5 bases). The V and J ends lost 0 bases and 1 base respectively, with 7 bases between them. The CDR3 is 14 amino acids. Germline V lookup: CDR1 SGDLS, CDR2 YYNGEE. The CDR3 DNA is TGTGCCAGCAGCGTAGTCCAGGGGAACACTGAAGCTTTCTTT. Translating gives CASSVVQGNTEAFF.

V gene TRBV10-3 combines with J gene TRBJ1-2, with D possibly being TRBD1 (5 bases). With 0 bases removed from V and 0 bases from J, the gap between germline ends came to 11 bases. The germline V gene encodes CDR1 ENHRY and CDR2 SYGVKD. This CDR3 spans 16 amino acids. The CDR3 nucleotides are TGTGCCATCAGTGAGTCCGCGACAGAACCTAACTATGGCTACACCTTC. Translating gives CAISESATEPNYGYTF.

The chain combines TRBV30 with TRBJ2-1, with a weak D call TRBD2 (5 bases). The CDR3 has 12 residues. Germline V CDR1 and CDR2: GTSNPN, SVGIG (reference sequence). With 0 bases removed from V and 7 bases from J, the gap between germline ends came to 7 bases. The CDR3 DNA sequence: TGTGCCTGGAGTGTACGGGGAAATGAGCAGTTCTTC. Its translation: CAWSVRGNEQFF.

The chain combines TRBV5-1 with TRBJ1-1; maybe TRBD1 (6 bases). Trimming shortened V by 4 bases and J by 0 bases, and 10 bases separated the two germline ends. This CDR3 comprises 14 residues. CDR1 is SGHRS, CDR2 YFSETQ, per germline. The CDR3 DNA reads as TGCGCCAGCAGCCCGGGGGGGCTGAACACTGAAGCTTTCTTT. This translates into CASSPGGLNTEAFF.

The chain uses TRBV4-3 and TRBJ1-2; D gene uncertain. Trimming cost V 0 bases and J 3 bases, with 14 bases left between them. The germline CDR1 and CDR2 sequences are LGHNA and YSLEER. There are 16 residues in the CDR3. CDR3 sequence: CASSQDGRDGDYGYTF. DNA of the CDR3: TGCGCCAGCAGCCAAGATGGGCGGGATGGGGACTATGGCTACACCTTC.

The V gene is TRBV19, the J gene TRBJ1-5; tentatively, D is TRBD1 (6 bases). Trimming stripped 9 bases from V and 7 bases from J, with 13 bases between. The CDR3 is 12 amino acids. Germline V gene lookup returns CDR1 LNHDA and CDR2 SQIVND (reference sequence). CDR3 sequence: CASTGRGQPQHF. The CDR3 bases are TGTGCCAGCACAGGGCGAGGGCAGCCCCAGCATTTT.

V and J are TRBV18 and TRBJ2-1, with 10 bases identical to TRBD1. This CDR3 region has 16 residues. Germline loops: CDR1 KGHSH, CDR2 LQKENI. The V gene end was trimmed by 6 bases and the J gene end by 2 bases; junction bases not matched to a gene: 7. CDR3 loop: CASSPRTGGAYNEQFF. In DNA, the CDR3 is TGTGCCAGCTCCCCCAGGACAGGGGGGGCCTACAATGAGCAGTTCTTC.

The chain recombines TRBV30 with TRBJ2-5; weak D call: TRBD1 (6 bases). Gene TRBJ2-7 matches the end of the DNA better, so the J call may be wrong. The CDR3 runs 15 residues. The germline gives CDR1 GTSNPN, CDR2 SVGIG (reference sequence). CDR3 coding DNA: TGTGCCTGGAGTTTGGGGACGGCAGGGGTCTACGAGCAGTACTTC. It translates to CAWSLGTAGVYEQYF.

CDR3 in amino acids: CASGQWDQPQHF. Here the CDR3 DNA reads TGTGCCAGCGGGCAGTGGGATCAGCCCCAGCATTTT. V and J are TRBV5-8 and TRBJ1-5; the D is unclear. CDR1 and CDR2 (germline): SGHTS, YDEGEE. This CDR3 is 12 amino acids long. V was cut by 7 bases and J by 5 bases, with 10 bases left in between. Drawing the rest from reference TRBV5-8 and TRBJ1-5, the complete variable domain is EAGVTQSPTHLIKTRGQQATLRCSPISGHTSVYWYQQALGLGLQFLLWYDEGEERNRGNFPPRFSGRQFPNYSSELNVNALELEDSALYLCASGQWDQPQHFGDGTRLSIL.

The rearrangement joins TRBV5-8 to TRBJ2-7; 7 bases agree with TRBD1. Germline values: CDR1 SGHTS, CDR2 YDEGEE. The CDR3 is 14 amino acids. The V and J ends lost 4 bases and 5 bases, in that order; junction bases with no gene match: 9. CDR3 in DNA: TGTGCCAGCAGCCCTCTGACAGGGAAGGACGAGCAGTACTTC. Translation gives CASSPLTGKDEQYF. The whole variable domain, filled in from reference TRBV5-8 and TRBJ2-7, reads EAGVTQSPTHLIKTRGQQATLRCSPISGHTSVYWYQQALGLGLQFLLWYDEGEERNRGNFPPRFSGRQFPNYSSELNVNALELEDSALYLCASSPLTGKDEQYFGPGTRLTVT.

Only a few counts were recorded for this clone. The V gene is TRBV30, the J gene TRBJ2-5, with D possibly TRBD1 on 6 matching bases. Trimming took 5 bases from V and 5 from J, leaving 15 bases between them. The CDR3 runs to 13 residues. Germline loops: CDR1 GTSNPN, CDR2 SVGIG (reference sequence). Here the CDR3 reads CAWGAGAVETQYF. In DNA form, the CDR3 reads TGTGCCTGGGGGGCAGGGGCTGTGGAGACCCAGTACTTC.

The rearrangement links TRBV11-2 to TRBJ2-1, with 9 nucleotides matching TRBD1. With V trimmed by 6 bases and J by 10 bases, 10 bases remained unmatched. There are 14 residues in the CDR3. CDR1 and CDR2 from the germline V gene are SGHAT and FQNNGV. In DNA form, the CDR3 reads TGTGCCAGCAGTTCGCCGGGACAGGGCTTAGAGCAGTTCTTC. This encodes CASSSPGQGLEQFF. The full variable domain, its missing parts supplied by reference TRBV11-2 and TRBJ2-1, is EAGVAQSPRYKIIEKRQSVAFWCNPISGHATLYWYQQILGQGPKLLIQFQNNGVVDDSQLPKDRFSAERLKGVDSTLKIQPAKLEDSAVYLCASSSPGQGLEQFFGPGTRLTVL.

V and J are TRBV9 and TRBJ2-7, with TRBD2 matching over 11 bases. The CDR3 length is 18 residues. Germline assignment: CDR1 SGDLS and CDR2 YYNGEE. Germline trimming cut 0 bases from V and 2 bases from J; bases unmatched to any gene: 10. The CDR3 loop reads CASSVATSSGGTTYEQYF. The CDR3 nucleotides are TGTGCCAGCAGCGTAGCTACTTCTAGCGGGGGGACCACCTACGAGCAGTACTTC.

This clone was picked up one time. The chain is built from TRBV15 and TRBJ1-4, with D possibly TRBD1 on 5 matching bases. Germline CDR1 is LNHNV and CDR2 is YYDKDF (reference sequence). The CDR3 extends over 14 amino acids. V was trimmed by 0 bases and J by 8 bases, leaving 10 bases between them. CDR3 residues: CATSREETEEKLFF. The CDR3 nucleotides are TGTGCCACCAGCAGAGAAGAGACAGAGGAAAAACTGTTTTTT.

The chain uses TRBV2 and TRBJ2-4; the match to TRBD2 covers 7 bases. The CDR3 spans 16 residues. Germline V gene data show CDR1 as SNHLY and CDR2 as FYNNEI. V was pared by 3 bases and J by 2 bases, with 7 bases of the junction left unmatched. The DNA of the CDR3 is TGTGCCAGCAGTGACCAGGGAGGGGTAACCAAAAACATTCAGTACTTC. This sequence encodes CASSDQGGVTKNIQYF.

This clone is a singleton in its sample. The J gene is TRBJ2-5, the V gene TRBV30, with 8 bases matching TRBD2. After removal of 3 bases from V and 1 base from J, the junction contained 4 bases not matched to a gene. From germline, CDR1 is GTSNPN and CDR2 SVGIG (reference sequence). CDR3 length: 14 residues. CDR3 DNA sequence: TGTGCCTGGAGCGCGGGGGGCGGCCAAGAGACCCAGTACTTC. This codes for CAWSAGGGQETQYF.

This clone was observed a handful of times. The rearrangement links TRBV27 to TRBJ1-5, with D tentatively TRBD1 (5 bases). The V end was cut by 2 bases, the J end by 4 bases, with 9 bases between. The length of the CDR3 is 14 residues. Germline assignment: CDR1 MNHEY and CDR2 SMNVEV (reference sequence). In DNA form, the CDR3 reads TGTGCCAGCAGTTTAGCTTCAGGGAATCAGCCCCAGCATTTT. Protein product: CASSLASGNQPQHF.

The rearrangement links TRBV10-3 to TRBJ2-3, with unresolved D. The length of the CDR3 is 15 residues. V was clipped by 3 bases and J by 6 bases, with 16 bases between them. Germline lookup yields CDR1 ENHRY and CDR2 SYGVKD. DNA for the CDR3: TGTGCCATCAGTGAAGATCGAGCGCGCTCGGATACGCAGTATTTT. Protein sequence: CAISEDRARSDTQYF.

A note on this clone: Other DNA sequences from this sample encode an identical CDR3 as well. The V and J genes are TRBV7-2 and TRBJ1-1; the D is unclear. The germline V gene encodes CDR1 SGHTA and CDR2 FQGNSA. The CDR3 is 13 residues long. Trimming took off 5 bases at V and 0 bases at J, with 7 bases between the two ends. The CDR3 loop reads CASSLTVNTEAFF. The CDR3 DNA sequence: TGTGCCAGCAGCCTCACAGTGAACACTGAAGCTTTCTTT.

This chain joins TRBV19 and TRBJ1-2; D unclear. Trimming stripped 4 bases from V and 3 bases from J, with 9 bases between. Germline V gene data show CDR1 as LNHDA and CDR2 as SQIVND (reference sequence). This CDR3 spans 13 amino acids. The CDR3 DNA reads TGTGCCAGTAGTACCAGATACGACTATGGCTACACCTTC. Translation gives CASSTRYDYGYTF.

The V call is TRBV2, the J call TRBJ1-1; D remains ambiguous. Trimming removed 7 bases at V and 1 base at J, with 13 bases between. The germline V gene has CDR1 SNHLY and CDR2 FYNNEI. This CDR3 is built from 14 residues. The CDR3 DNA reads TGTGCCAGCACCTTTCGACTTGGGAACACTGAAGCTTTCTTT. Residues: CASTFRLGNTEAFF.

This clone was seen a handful of times. The gene calls are TRBV15 and TRBJ1-5; tentative D call: TRBD1 (5 bases). The CDR3 runs to 16 residues. V lost 1 base and J lost 6, with 16 bases in between. Germline V lookup: CDR1 LNHNV, CDR2 YYDKDF (reference sequence). This CDR3 reads CATSRVVGRGGQPQHF. The CDR3 DNA reads TGTGCCACCAGCAGAGTGGTAGGGAGGGGAGGTCAGCCCCAGCATTTT.

V gene TRBV13 combines with J gene TRBJ2-7, with 8 nucleotides matching TRBD1. The CDR3 contains 16 residues. Trimming took 6 bases from V and 0 from J; bases not matched to a gene: 10. Germline V gene sequence: CDR1 PRHDT, CDR2 FYEKMQ (reference sequence). The CDR3 sequence is CASSLGADRGSYEQYF. For the CDR3, the DNA is TGTGCCAGCAGTTTGGGGGCCGACAGGGGCTCCTACGAGCAGTACTTC.

This chain links TRBV5-4 with TRBJ2-3; 11 nucleotides match TRBD2. The CDR3 spans 16 residues. Germline trimming cut 3 bases from V and 0 bases from J; bases unmatched to any gene: 3. Germline V gene sequence: CDR1 SGHNT, CDR2 YYREEE (reference sequence). The CDR3 coding sequence is TGTGCCAGCAGCTCCGGGACTAGCGGTAGCACAGATACGCAGTATTTT. Translated: CASSSGTSGSTDTQYF.